Listed here are 21 T cell receptor beta chains from one sample, sequenced in a study of blood T cell repertoires in COVID-19. The method was immunoSEQ multiplex PCR; TCRdb's version includes in-frame clones alone and lacks a portion of them. Seen here are more than 200,000 clones, roughly 89% observed once, and the top ten hold less than 4%. The sample taken for sequencing was PBMCs or T cells enriched from blood (not recorded which). The receptors shown here come from a woman in her 30s with acute COVID-19.

The genes are TRBV7-9 and TRBJ1-2; D gene ambiguous. Germline-derived CDR1 and CDR2 are SEHNR and FQNEAQ (reference sequence). The CDR3 length is 12 residues. The V end lost 3 bases, the J end lost 4 bases, and 6 bases lay between the germline ends. The CDR3 DNA follows: TGTGCCAGCAGCTTGTCCATCTATGGCTACACCTTC. This encodes CASSLSIYGYTF.

V gene TRBV7-2 combines with J gene TRBJ1-6; 7 positions match TRBD1. The germline V gene encodes CDR1 SGHTA and CDR2 FQGNSA. The length of the CDR3 is 14 residues. With V trimmed by 5 bases and J by 7 bases, 5 bases remained unmatched. CDR3 region: CASSEQGINSPLHF. The CDR3 nucleotides read TGTGCCAGCAGCGAACAGGGGATCAATTCACCCCTCCACTTT. The full variable domain, completed using reference TRBV7-2 and TRBJ1-6, is GAGVSQSPSNKVTEKGKDVELRCDPISGHTALYWYRQSLGQGLEFLIYFQGNSAPDKSGLPSDRFSAERTGGSVSTLTIQRTQQEDSAVYLCASSEQGINSPLHFGNGTRLTVT.

The chain carries TRBV11-1 and TRBJ2-5; 8 positions agree with TRBD1. The length of the CDR3 is 14 residues. In germline, CDR1 is SGHAT, CDR2 FQDESV (reference sequence). With V trimmed by 3 bases and J by 5 bases, 5 bases remained unmatched. CDR3 DNA sequence: TGTGCCAGCAGCTTGGACAGGGTTTGGGAGACCCAGTACTTC. It yields the protein CASSLDRVWETQYF.

This clone has only one observation. The chain carries TRBV5-5 and TRBJ1-4, with 12 bases fitting TRBD1. V was pared by 2 bases and J by 5 bases, with 7 bases of the junction left unmatched. This CDR3 comprises 17 residues. Germline CDR1 SGHKS, CDR2 YYEKEE (reference sequence). The CDR3 protein is CASSLGDRGLQNEKLFF. CDR3 sequence (DNA): TGTGCCAGCAGCTTAGGGGACAGGGGGCTTCAAAATGAAAAACTGTTTTTT. The variable domain in full, with the rest retrieved from reference TRBV5-5 and TRBJ1-4, is DAGVTQSPTHLIKTRGQQVTLRCSPISGHKSVSWYQQVLGQGPQFIFQYYEKEERGRGNFPDRFSARQFPNYSSELNVNALLLGDSALYLCASSLGDRGLQNEKLFFGSGTQLSVL.

The rearrangement joins TRBV30 to TRBJ1-1; D not certain. The CDR3 consists of 12 residues. Trimming took 3 bases from V and 10 from J, leaving 15 bases between them. CDR1 is GTSNPN and CDR2 is SVGIG in the germline V gene (reference sequence). The CDR3 is CAWRGGRRRAFF. The DNA for the CDR3 is TGTGCCTGGAGGGGAGGACGGAGGCGAGCTTTCTTT.

V and J are TRBV28 and TRBJ1-4, with D perhaps TRBD1 (6 bases). Per germline, CDR1 MDHEN and CDR2 SYDVKM. Trimming removed 2 bases from V and 5 bases from J, with 6 bases in between. There are 13 residues in the CDR3. The chain's CDR3 is CASSLDRNEKLFF. Here the CDR3 DNA reads TGTGCCAGCAGTTTAGACAGGAATGAAAAACTGTTTTTT.

The chain employs TRBV9 and TRBJ2-1, with 11 bases aligning to TRBD2. The V and J ends lost 4 bases and 8 bases, in that order; junction bases with no gene match: 5. Germline values: CDR1 SGDLS, CDR2 YYNGEE. The CDR3 is 14 amino acids. The CDR3 protein is CASSYTGLADEQFF. The CDR3, as DNA: TGTGCCAGCAGCTATACGGGACTAGCGGATGAGCAGTTCTTC.

This clone was counted between two and nine times. V and J are TRBV28 and TRBJ2-1; unclear D gene. Trimming stripped 4 bases from V and 3 bases from J, with 16 bases between. This CDR3 has 16 residues. The germline gives CDR1 MDHEN, CDR2 SYDVKM. In DNA, the CDR3 is TGTGCCAGCAGTTCCTACACCACCCTAGGCTACAATGAGCAGTTCTTC. Protein: CASSSYTTLGYNEQFF.

The CDR3 region is CASSYHTAGSGGYTF. DNA for the CDR3: TGTGCCAGCAGTTACCACACGGCAGGGTCGGGTGGCTACACCTTC. V and J are TRBV6-5 and TRBJ1-2; a possible D gene is TRBD1 (5 bases). Trimming pared 2 bases from V and 7 bases from J, leaving 17 bases between. The CDR3 sequence is 15 residues long. In germline, CDR1 is MNHEY, CDR2 SVGAGI.

This rearrangement joins TRBV13 to TRBJ2-3; no reliable D call. CDR1 and CDR2 (germline): PRHDT, FYEKMQ (reference sequence). The CDR3 sequence is 11 residues long. V lost 5 bases to trimming and J lost 2 bases, with 2 bases between them. The chain's CDR3 is CASSHTDTQYF. The CDR3 DNA reads as TGTGCCAGCAGCCACACAGATACGCAGTATTTT.

The chain couples TRBV2 to TRBJ1-2, with a tentative D call TRBD1 (6 bases). CDR1 and CDR2 from the germline V gene are SNHLY and FYNNEI. V was shortened by 6 bases and J by 4 bases, with 18 bases between the two germline ends. This CDR3 is 15 amino acids long. The DNA of the CDR3 is TGTGCCAGCAGGGCTTCCCCCGGGACACTCTATGGCTACACCTTC. Its protein product is CASRASPGTLYGYTF.

The chain uses TRBV14 and TRBJ1-2, with 9 bases that match TRBD1. Trimming at V came to 4 bases and at J to 8 bases, leaving 5 bases not matched to a gene. In germline, CDR1 is SGHDN, CDR2 FVKESK. This CDR3 has 13 amino acids. The CDR3 nucleotides read TGTGCCAGCAGCCCGCGGACAGGGGACGGCTACACCTTC. Translating gives CASSPRTGDGYTF. Drawing the rest from reference TRBV14 and TRBJ1-2, the complete variable domain is EAGVTQFPSHSVIEKGQTVTLRCDPISGHDNLYWYRRVMGKEIKFLLHFVKESKQDESGMPNNRFLAERTGGTYSTLKVQPAELEDSGVYFCASSPRTGDGYTFGSGTRLTVV.

In its sample, this clone was seen a few times. The chain couples TRBV6-5 to TRBJ1-2; D remains unclear. Trimming stripped 5 bases from V and 4 bases from J, with 14 bases between. CDR1 is MNHEY and CDR2 is SVGAGI in the germline V gene. The CDR3 covers 14 residues. The CDR3 reads CASSTDDTFYGYTF. DNA for the CDR3: TGTGCCAGCAGTACAGATGACACTTTCTATGGCTACACCTTC.

The rearrangement uses TRBV4-3 and TRBJ1-6, with a tentative D call TRBD1 (5 bases). CDR3 size: 15 residues. V shed 0 bases and J shed 11 bases, with 14 bases lying between them. Germline lookup yields CDR1 LGHNA and CDR2 YSLEER. CDR3 sequence reads: CASSQEGGVPAPLHF. CDR3 DNA: TGCGCCAGCAGCCAAGAGGGAGGGGTGCCCGCACCCCTCCACTTT.

The CDR3 spells CASSLVTALSTEAFF. The CDR3 DNA is TGTGCCAGCAGCTTAGTGACAGCATTGTCGACTGAAGCTTTCTTT. The rearrangement uses TRBV11-2 and TRBJ1-1; D is possibly TRBD1 (5 bases). The length of the CDR3 is 15 residues. V gave up 1 base and J gave up 5 bases, with 14 bases separating them. Germline loops: CDR1 SGHAT, CDR2 FQNNGV.

This chain joins TRBV29-1 and TRBJ1-2; D uncertain. This CDR3 comprises 14 residues. V was cut by 3 bases and J by 4 bases, with 15 bases left in between. CDR1 is SQVTM and CDR2 is ANQGSEA in the germline V gene. The CDR3 sequence: CSVDGVVGGYGYTF. CDR3 nucleotide sequence: TGCAGCGTTGACGGGGTCGTTGGAGGCTATGGCTACACCTTC. The variable domain in full, with the rest retrieved from reference TRBV29-1 and TRBJ1-2, is SAVISQKPSRDICQRGTSLTIQCQVDSQVTMMFWYRQQPGQSLTLIATANQGSEATYESGFVIDKFPISRPNLTFSTLTVSNMSPEDSSIYLCSVDGVVGGYGYTFGSGTRLTVV.

The rearrangement links TRBV4-1 to TRBJ1-5, with TRBD1 as a possible D gene (5 bases). Trimming removed 4 bases from V and 1 base from J, with 20 bases in between. Germline V gene lookup returns CDR1 MGHRA and CDR2 YSYEKL. The CDR3 is made up of 18 amino acids. The CDR3 loop reads CASSPSLGGRGSNQPQHF. The CDR3 coding sequence is TGCGCCAGCAGCCCCTCATTGGGGGGAAGGGGAAGCAATCAGCCCCAGCATTTT.

The rearrangement uses TRBV14 and TRBJ1-6, with TRBD1 matching over 7 bases. The trim removed 3 bases at V and 10 bases at J, leaving 6 bases unmatched. CDR3 length: 14 residues. In germline, CDR1 is SGHDN, CDR2 FVKESK. CDR3 residues: CASSQTGRNSPLHF. The CDR3, as DNA: TGTGCCAGCAGCCAGACAGGGAGGAACTCACCCCTCCACTTT. The full variable domain, its missing parts supplied by reference TRBV14 and TRBJ1-6, is EAGVTQFPSHSVIEKGQTVTLRCDPISGHDNLYWYRRVMGKEIKFLLHFVKESKQDESGMPNNRFLAERTGGTYSTLKVQPAELEDSGVYFCASSQTGRNSPLHFGNGTRLTVT.

In its sample, this clone was seen a few times. V and J are TRBV10-1 and TRBJ2-2, with 8 positions matching TRBD1. This CDR3 region has 16 residues. Trimming removed 6 bases from V and 4 bases from J; junction bases left unmatched: 10. Germline loops: CDR1 WNHNN, CDR2 SYGVQD (reference sequence). Written as DNA, the CDR3 is TGCGCCAGCAGATCAACCAGGACAGGGTCCACCGGGGAGCTGTTTTTT. Translating it yields CASRSTRTGSTGELFF.

This clone was picked up a small number of times. V usage is TRBV9 and J usage is TRBJ2-1; a possible D gene is TRBD1 (5 bases). V was pared by 3 bases and J by 5 bases, with 6 bases between. The germline V gene encodes CDR1 SGDLS and CDR2 YYNGEE. This CDR3 is 12 amino acids long. The CDR3: CASSARDNEQFF. In nucleotides, the CDR3 is TGTGCCAGCAGCGCCAGGGACAATGAGCAGTTCTTC. Drawing the rest from reference TRBV9 and TRBJ2-1, the complete variable domain is DSGVTQTPKHLITATGQRVTLRCSPRSGDLSVYWYQQSLDQGLQFLIQYYNGEERAKGNILERFSAQQFPDLHSELNLSSLELGDSALYFCASSARDNEQFFGPGTRLTVL.

The chain joins TRBV12-3 or TRBV12-4 to TRBJ1-4; tentative D call: TRBD1 (5 bases). This CDR3 has 13 amino acids. V lost 8 bases and J 7 bases, leaving 14 bases between the germline ends. CDR3 sequence (DNA): TGTGCCAGCGGCAGACAGTCGGGTGAAAAACTGTTTTTT. This sequence encodes CASGRQSGEKLFF.